The 27 T cell receptor beta chains below all came from one sample that was sequenced in a study of blood T cells in healthy people across ages. A second PCR, run for about 6 to 11 cycles, used a sample-barcoded 5' primer plus a J-beta primer mix. MiXCR was run by TCRdb on the 5' RACE reads, yielding one entry per CDR3 protein. The table has roughly 1 million distinct CDR3 sequences, roughly a quarter seen once; the top ten hold around 0.75%. These data also formed part of another study, on T cells of mothers and their children.

Input material: blood. The receptors originated from a girl aged 2-10 years in good health.

This chain links TRBV12-3 or TRBV12-4 with TRBJ2-7; 8 bases agree with TRBD1. The length of the CDR3 is 16 residues. Trimming removed 7 bases from V and 3 bases from J; junction bases left unmatched: 14. CDR3 sequence reads: CASTLSGQGKNYEQYF. CDR3 bases: TGTGCCAGCACCCTTTCAGGACAGGGCAAAAACTACGAGCAGTACTTC.

This clonotype showed up many times. The rearrangement joins TRBV3-1 to TRBJ1-2; D remains unclear. Germline V gene sequence: CDR1 LGHDT, CDR2 YNNKEL (reference sequence). V was trimmed by 3 bases and J by 4 bases, leaving 6 bases between them. CDR3 length: 12 amino acids. The DNA for the CDR3 is TGTGCCAGCAGCCAGGGCCTCTATGGCTACACCTTC. Amino acids: CASSQGLYGYTF.

J is TRBJ2-3 and V is TRBV4-1, with TRBD2 matching over 13 bases. Germline V lookup: CDR1 MGHRA, CDR2 YSYEKL. CDR3 length: 17 amino acids. J gave up 1 base and V 1 base, and 2 bases lay outside the gene matches. CDR3 in DNA: TGCGCCAGCAGCCAAGGACTAGCGGGAGGAGGCACAGATACGCAGTATTTT. Protein product: CASSQGLAGGGTDTQYF.

The chain couples TRBV28 to TRBJ2-5; D may be TRBD1 (5 bases). The CDR3 length is 13 residues. In germline, CDR1 is MDHEN, CDR2 SYDVKM. V was shortened by 5 bases and J by 1 base, with 8 bases between the two germline ends. As DNA, the CDR3 is TGTGCCAGCAGTGGGGCGACCCAAGAGACCCAGTACTTC. Amino acid sequence: CASSGATQETQYF.

The rearrangement joins TRBV11-2 to TRBJ2-5, with a possible D match to TRBD2 (6 bases). Germline loops: CDR1 SGHAT, CDR2 FQNNGV. V was trimmed by 6 bases and J by 3 bases, leaving 11 bases between them. The CDR3 is made up of 13 amino acids. CDR3 nucleotide sequence: TGTGCCAGCAGGGCGGGGAGCGAAGAGACCCAGTACTTC. As protein: CASRAGSEETQYF.

This clonotype appeared a few times. The chain's CDR3 is CASSLRLGPPNTEAFF. As DNA, the CDR3 is TGCGCCAGCAGCTTGCGCCTCGGACCGCCGAACACTGAAGCTTTCTTT. The chain employs TRBV4-3 and TRBJ1-1, with no clear D. Germline V gene sequence: CDR1 LGHNA, CDR2 YSLEER. The CDR3 spans 16 residues. The V end lost 5 bases, the J end lost 1 base, and 17 bases lay between the germline ends.

The V call is TRBV6-5, the J call TRBJ2-2, with TRBD2 matching 13 bases. Germline-derived CDR1 and CDR2 are MNHEY and SVGAGI. V gave up 4 bases and J gave up 5 bases; unmatched junction bases: 1. This CDR3 has 15 residues. The CDR3 DNA is TGTGCCAGCAGTTGGACTAGCGGGGGTACCGGGGAGCTGTTTTTT. It specifies CASSWTSGGTGELFF.

The chain employs TRBV29-1 and TRBJ2-7, with a weak D call TRBD2 (6 bases). In germline, CDR1 is SQVTM, CDR2 ANQGSEA. The germline V and J ends were trimmed by 4 bases and 5 bases, with 9 bases remaining between them. This CDR3 is 11 amino acids long. CDR3 DNA sequence: TGCAGCGTTGGGAGGGCCGACGAGCAGTACTTC. Residues: CSVGRADEQYF.

This chain uses TRBV7-9 with TRBJ2-4; D might be TRBD2 (7 bases). The V end lost 5 bases, the J end lost 0 bases, and 11 bases lay between the germline ends. The CDR3 sequence is 15 residues long. Germline V gene lookup returns CDR1 SEHNR and CDR2 FQNEAQ (reference sequence). In nucleotides, the CDR3 is TGTGCCAGCAGCAGGGGGGGAGCAGCCAAAAACATTCAGTACTTC. Encoded protein: CASSRGGAAKNIQYF.

The CDR3 region has the DNA TGTGCCAGCAGCTCTCGACTCAGGGTTAATAATGAAAAACTGTTTTTT. It encodes CASSSRLRVNNEKLFF. The J gene is TRBJ1-4, the V gene TRBV7-2, with a tentative D call TRBD1 (5 bases). V was pared by 4 bases and J by 4 bases, with 16 bases between. The CDR3 spans 16 residues. Germline loops: CDR1 SGHTA, CDR2 FQGNSA.

The chain is built from TRBV4-1 and TRBJ2-5, with D uncertain. CDR1 is MGHRA and CDR2 is YSYEKL in the germline V gene. This CDR3 has 13 residues. The germline V and J ends were trimmed by 1 base and 5 bases, with 8 bases remaining between them. This CDR3 reads CASSQGGMETQYF. The CDR3 DNA reads TGCGCCAGCAGCCAAGGAGGTATGGAGACCCAGTACTTC.

The rearrangement links TRBV28 to TRBJ2-7; D possibly corresponds to TRBD2 (5 bases). The CDR3 runs to 13 residues. V gave up 2 bases and J gave up 10 bases, with 15 bases separating them. Germline CDR1 and CDR2: MDHEN and SYDVKM. CDR3 DNA sequence: TGTGCCAGCAGTTTAGCCCGGAGGACGGGACAGTACTTC. This translates into CASSLARRTGQYF.

This clonotype has more than one count but fewer than ten. The V call is TRBV7-2, the J call TRBJ1-2; perhaps TRBD1 as D (6 bases). Germline-derived CDR1 and CDR2 are SGHTA and FQGNSA. Trimming shortened V by 2 bases and J by 3 bases, and 16 bases separated the two germline ends. The length of the CDR3 is 16 residues. CDR3 DNA: TGTGCCAGCAGCTTAAGCGGGGGGGACACCTACTATGGCTACACCTTC. Translation: CASSLSGGDTYYGYTF.

There are a few counts of this clonotype. The V call is TRBV29-1, the J call TRBJ1-2; D gene uncertain. CDR1 is SQVTM and CDR2 is ANQGSEA in the germline V gene. V was pared by 6 bases and J by 6 bases, with 17 bases between. The CDR3 contains 13 residues. CDR3 nucleotide sequence: TGCAGCGTCCTCCTTGAGACACCAGATGGCTACACCTTC. This codes for CSVLLETPDGYTF.

The chain couples TRBV2 to TRBJ2-1; 13 bases fit TRBD2. V shed 5 bases, J shed 9 bases, and the junction held 7 bases outside the gene matches. CDR1 and CDR2 from the germline V gene are SNHLY and FYNNEI. The CDR3 has 15 amino acids. Here the CDR3 reads CASSTGTSGTGEQFF. The CDR3 DNA is TGTGCCAGCAGTACCGGGACTAGCGGGACGGGTGAGCAGTTCTTC.

This chain uses TRBV6-5 with TRBJ2-1; 10 nucleotides match TRBD1. V shed 6 bases and J 7 bases; nucleotides not matched to a gene: 9. The CDR3 is 15 amino acids. CDR1 is MNHEY and CDR2 is SVGAGI in the germline V gene. Here the CDR3 DNA reads TGTGCCAGCAGGGCGATGACAGGGGGCAGGAATGAGCAGTTCTTC. It encodes CASRAMTGGRNEQFF.

The rearrangement joins TRBV4-1 to TRBJ1-3, with D tentatively TRBD1 (5 bases). The CDR3 contains 15 residues. Germline loops: CDR1 MGHRA, CDR2 YSYEKL. V lost 4 bases and J lost 3, with 13 bases in between. CDR3 sequence: CASSPTRDVGNTIYF. DNA for the CDR3: TGCGCCAGCAGCCCAACCCGGGACGTTGGAAACACCATATATTTT.

The chain links TRBV25-1 to TRBJ2-7; no definite D call. CDR3 length equals 13 residues. The V gene lost 7 bases and the J gene lost 1 base, with 11 bases spanning the gap. Germline V CDR1 and CDR2: MGHDK, SYGVNS. The CDR3 spells CASTATDSYEQYF. The DNA for the CDR3 is TGTGCCAGCACTGCAACAGATTCCTACGAGCAGTACTTC.

This clonotype has more than one count but fewer than ten. J is TRBJ2-5 and V is TRBV13, with D uncertain. The CDR3 spans 15 residues. From germline, CDR1 is PRHDT and CDR2 FYEKMQ (reference sequence). Trimming took 3 bases from V and 0 from J, leaving 11 bases between them. CDR3 sequence (DNA): TGTGCCAGCAGCTTTCATTTGGAGTACCAAGAGACCCAGTACTTC. Translated, it gives CASSFHLEYQETQYF.

This chain uses TRBV25-1 with TRBJ1-2; a possible D gene is TRBD1 (6 bases). Looked up from germline, CDR1 is MGHDK and CDR2 is SYGVNS. The CDR3 extends over 12 amino acids. V was cut by 4 bases and J by 7 bases, with 10 bases left in between. The CDR3 coding sequence is TGTGCCAGCAGTGGGTCAGGGGTTGGCTACACCTTC. Translating gives CASSGSGVGYTF.

This clonotype was observed a few times. This chain joins TRBV7-6 and TRBJ2-5; 9 bases map to TRBD1. The DNA end is a closer match to TRBJ2-7, so the J assignment may be wrong. From germline, CDR1 is SGHVS and CDR2 FNYEAQ. The CDR3 is 18 amino acids. The CDR3 reads CASSLVALSRDRAVEQYF. In nucleotides, the CDR3 is TGTGCCAGCAGCTTAGTTGCTTTGTCTCGGGACAGGGCTGTCGAGCAGTACTTC.

This clonotype was detected many times. This sequence joins TRBV9 and TRBJ2-5; weak D call: TRBD2 (6 bases). This CDR3 contains 14 residues. CDR1 and CDR2 from the germline V gene are SGDLS and YYNGEE. V dropped 3 bases and J dropped 2 bases, with 11 bases sitting between them. The CDR3 region has the DNA TGTGCCAGCAGCGCCCCTGGGGGGCAAGAGACCCAGTACTTC. Translating it yields CASSAPGGQETQYF.

This clonotype came up a few times. This chain joins TRBV7-9 and TRBJ2-6; D is unclear. Germline CDR1 SEHNR, CDR2 FQNEAQ (reference sequence). This CDR3 has 14 residues. V was pared by 8 bases and J by 0 bases, with 8 bases between. CDR3 nucleotide sequence: TGTGCCAGCGATGGTTTCTCTGGGGCCAACGTCCTGACTTTC. Protein: CASDGFSGANVLTF.

The rearrangement links TRBV7-3 to TRBJ2-1, with D possibly matching TRBD2 (5 bases). This CDR3 spans 14 amino acids. Trimming left V 2 bases short and J 5 bases short, with 10 bases between. CDR1 and CDR2 from the germline V gene are SGHTA and FQGTGA. The CDR3 DNA reads TGTGCCAGCAGCTTATCTGGACTTAACAATGAGCAGTTCTTC. Its protein is CASSLSGLNNEQFF.

This clonotype was found once. The chain couples TRBV20-1 to TRBJ2-1; TRBD2 might be the D (5 bases). Germline V gene sequence: CDR1 DFQATT, CDR2 SNEGSKA (reference sequence). V was cut by 5 bases and J by 9 bases, with 26 bases left in between. The length of the CDR3 is 16 residues. The CDR3 loop is CSADRETDSLSPEQFF. For the CDR3, the DNA is TGCAGTGCTGATAGGGAAACGGACTCACTTTCTCCTGAGCAGTTCTTC.

CDR3 region: CASKSGGHSLSGYTF. The CDR3 coding sequence is TGTGCCAGCAAAAGCGGGGGGCATTCCCTTTCTGGCTACACCTTC. The rearrangement joins TRBV28 to TRBJ1-2; D perhaps matches TRBD1 (6 bases). The germline V gene encodes CDR1 MDHEN and CDR2 SYDVKM. With 7 bases removed from V and 7 bases from J, the gap between germline ends came to 22 bases. The CDR3 runs 15 residues.

This chain uses TRBV9 with TRBJ1-2; D gene uncertain. There are 16 residues in the CDR3. The germline gives CDR1 SGDLS, CDR2 YYNGEE. Trimming left V 4 bases short and J 4 bases short, with 20 bases between. The CDR3: CASSSLPRVDIYGYTF. CDR3 coding DNA: TGTGCCAGCAGCTCCCTTCCCCGGGTCGATATCTATGGCTACACCTTC.